The sequence of this TCR beta chain was determined in a study of patients and donors after allogeneic stem cell transplantation. This clonotype was seen a few times. TCRdb re-derived calls from the RT-PCR reads in MiXCR, one entry per CDR3 protein. The repertoire holds some 960,000 distinct CDR3 sequences, with about a sixth as singletons. Trimming cost V 5 bases and J 3 bases, with 7 bases left between them. Germline V gene data show CDR1 as SGHNT and CDR2 as YENEEA. This CDR3 is 12 amino acids long. The origin of this receptor is a human donor who was either an allogeneic HSCT recipient or a stem cell or donor lymphocyte infusion donor (not recorded which). It is not recorded whose cells these are; they may come from a transplant donor. Sample: blood, either unsorted or a sorted T cell fraction (not recorded which). This rearrangement joins TRBV11-3 to TRBJ1-1, with D hard to call. The DNA for the CDR3 is TGTGCCAGCAGCCCTTCAGACACTGAAGCTTTCTTT. Residues: CASSPSDTEAFF.